This paragraph reports one T cell receptor (beta chain). The antigen remains unidentified. V lost 4 bases and J 1 base, leaving 11 bases between the germline ends. The CDR3 has 15 amino acids. Per germline, CDR1 MRHNA and CDR2 SNTAGT. The PCR used 60 Vbeta and 13 Jbeta primers. TCRdb keeps only in-frame clones here, not all; method: immunoSEQ multiplex PCR. The sample carries 70,000 to 100,000 clones, 67% recorded once. This record belongs to a study of cytomegalovirus exposure and HLA in healthy donors. Study-wide findings and caveats: The study designated 150 or so TCR beta chains cytomegalovirus-associated.

The V and J genes are TRBV6-4 and TRBJ1-5; D might be TRBD1 (5 bases). Input material: PBMCs. This clonotype was sampled from a woman aged 50 to 60 in good health and CMV-seropositive. The CDR3 spells CASSVKAGSNQPQHF. As DNA, the CDR3 is TGTGCCAGCAGTGTAAAGGCAGGGAGCAATCAGCCCCAGCATTTT.